These 21 T cell receptor beta chains were all obtained from the same sample, sequenced in a study of vaccination and CD4 T cells after COVID-19. Once obtained from cultured CD4+ T cells, the DNA was sequenced using the Oncomine TCR Beta short-read assay. Each CDR3 protein is one row after TCRdb ran MiXCR on the PCR reads. Of some 15,000 distinct CDR3 sequences listed, 50% to 55% are singletons. These receptors' antigens are unknown. Documented treatment: approximately 9-day PBMC culture with coronavirus spike peptide pools or control peptides (ViraFEST assay). Sequences were obtained from CD4+ T cells from blood, cultured in vitro. The source is a human donor who had recovered from COVID-19.

V is TRBV20-1 and J is TRBJ2-3; TRBD2 might be the D (6 bases). Trimming removed 6 bases from V and 2 bases from J, with 18 bases in between. The CDR3 is 15 residues long. Germline V gene sequence: CDR1 DFQATT, CDR2 SNEGSKA (reference sequence). As DNA, the CDR3 is TGCAGTGCCCCCGTAAGCGGGCAGAACACAGATACGCAGTATTTT. This sequence encodes CSAPVSGQNTDTQYF.

In this sample, this clonotype turned up a few times. V gene TRBV2 combines with J gene TRBJ2-1; D not resolved. The CDR3 extends over 14 amino acids. The V end lost 3 bases, the J end lost 10 bases, and 16 bases lay between the germline ends. Per the germline V gene, CDR1 is SNHLY and CDR2 is FYNNEI. Here the CDR3 DNA reads TGTGCCAGCAGTGAGGACCGTTTCCGTACCGAGCAGTTCTTC. Translation gives CASSEDRFRTEQFF.

The chain joins TRBV7-9 to TRBJ2-7; D uncertain. Germline CDR1 and CDR2: SEHNR and FQNEAQ (reference sequence). This CDR3 spans 13 amino acids. The V end lost 1 base, the J end lost 0 bases, and 4 bases lay between the germline ends. Written as DNA, the CDR3 is TGTGCCAGCAGCTTAGTAGCCTCCTACGAGCAGTACTTC. Translating it yields CASSLVASYEQYF.

This clonotype was picked up one time. The chain carries TRBV19 and TRBJ2-7; TRBD2 aligns across 12 bases. The V gene's germline CDR1 is LNHDA and CDR2 SQIVND (reference sequence). This CDR3 comprises 15 residues. Trimming at V came to 6 bases and at J to 5 bases, leaving 8 bases not matched to a gene. DNA for the CDR3: TGTGCCAGTAGACAGCGGACTAGCGGGATGAACGAGCAGTACTTC. Residues: CASRQRTSGMNEQYF.

This clonotype was seen more than once but under ten times. The genes are TRBV5-4 and TRBJ1-4; the match to TRBD1 covers 9 bases. The CDR3 extends over 14 amino acids. Looked up from germline, CDR1 is SGHNT and CDR2 is YYREEE (reference sequence). V lost 6 bases, J lost 6 bases, and 6 bases stayed unmatched. The CDR3 loop reads CASKSGQGDEKLFF. In nucleotides, the CDR3 is TGTGCCAGCAAGTCGGGACAGGGCGATGAAAAACTGTTTTTT.

This chain joins TRBV19 and TRBJ1-5; D remains unclear. CDR1 and CDR2 from the germline V gene are LNHDA and SQIVND (reference sequence). Between the trimmed V and J ends, which lost 5 bases and 2 bases, there was a span of 10 bases. This CDR3 has 14 amino acids. As DNA, the CDR3 is TGTGCCAGTAGTGTCTATCAGGGCAATCAGCCCCAGCATTTT. It translates to CASSVYQGNQPQHF.

The rearrangement uses TRBV28 and TRBJ2-7; 8 bases are a match to TRBD1. J lost 1 base, V lost 7 bases, and 12 bases had no gene match. The germline gives CDR1 MDHEN, CDR2 SYDVKM. The CDR3 length is 16 residues. The CDR3 bases are TGTGCCAGCATCCCAGGACTCACAGGGGGTTCCTACGAGCAGTACTTC. This sequence encodes CASIPGLTGGSYEQYF.

V and J are TRBV20-1 and TRBJ2-5; 11 positions agree with TRBD2. This CDR3 contains 16 residues. CDR1 is DFQATT and CDR2 is SNEGSKA in the germline V gene (reference sequence). The trim removed 0 bases at V and 5 bases at J, leaving 8 bases unmatched. The chain's CDR3 is CSARDPASGGRETQYF. The CDR3 DNA sequence: TGCAGTGCTAGAGATCCGGCTAGCGGGGGGCGCGAGACCCAGTACTTC.

This chain uses TRBV28 with TRBJ1-4; possibly TRBD1 for D (6 bases). CDR1 and CDR2 from the germline V gene are MDHEN and SYDVKM. V lost 9 bases to trimming and J lost 4 bases, with 9 bases between them. The CDR3 spans 12 residues. CDR3 bases: TGTGCCAGTACAGGGAATAATGAAAAACTGTTTTTT. Amino acids: CASTGNNEKLFF.

This sequence joins TRBV19 and TRBJ2-5; 11 bases line up with TRBD2. From germline, CDR1 is LNHDA and CDR2 SQIVND (reference sequence). This CDR3 is built from 14 residues. Losses at the gene ends were 5 bases for V and 2 bases for J; bases not matched to a gene: 1. CDR3: CASSGLAGQETQYF. The CDR3 DNA sequence: TGTGCCAGTAGTGGACTAGCGGGTCAAGAGACCCAGTACTTC.

V is TRBV6-1 and J is TRBJ1-1; D uncertain. Deletions cut 3 bases from V and 1 base from J, with 6 bases between. CDR1 is MNHNS, CDR2 SASEGT, per germline. This CDR3 spans 13 amino acids. The CDR3 coding sequence is TGTGCCAGCAGTGACAGCACGAACACTGAAGCTTTCTTT. This gives the protein CASSDSTNTEAFF.

The CDR3: CSARSWRSYNEQFF. In nucleotides, the CDR3 is TGCAGTGCTAGATCGTGGAGGTCCTACAATGAGCAGTTCTTC. V and J are TRBV20-1 and TRBJ2-1; a weak D match, TRBD2 (5 bases). V lost 2 bases, J lost 1 base, and 9 bases lay in between. Germline values: CDR1 DFQATT, CDR2 SNEGSKA (reference sequence). The length of the CDR3 is 14 residues.

The V and J genes are TRBV6-1 and TRBJ2-1, with TRBD2 matching over 12 bases. The CDR3 runs 15 residues. Losses at the gene ends were 6 bases for V and 7 bases for J; bases not matched to a gene: 7. Germline V gene lookup returns CDR1 MNHNS and CDR2 SASEGT. Here the CDR3 reads CASSETSGSFNEQFF. The CDR3 bases are TGTGCCAGCAGCGAGACTAGCGGGAGTTTTAATGAGCAGTTCTTC.

The genes are TRBV19 and TRBJ2-7; 11 nucleotides agree with TRBD1. V was pared by 1 base and J by 4 bases, with 3 bases of the junction left unmatched. CDR1 and CDR2 from the germline V gene are LNHDA and SQIVND (reference sequence). The CDR3 spans 15 residues. Here the CDR3 DNA reads TGTGCCAGTAGTATAGTCGGACAGGGGGCATACGAGCAGTACTTC. Protein sequence: CASSIVGQGAYEQYF. Based on the CDR3 plus reference TRBV19 and TRBJ2-7, the full variable domain is DGGITQSPKYLFRKEGQNVTLSCEQNLNHDAMYWYRQDPGQGLRLIYYSQIVNDFQKGDIAEGYSVSREKKESFPLTVTSAQKNPTAFYLCASSIVGQGAYEQYFGPGTRLTVT.

The V gene is TRBV20-1, the J gene TRBJ2-1; tentatively, D is TRBD1 or TRBD2 (5 bases each). The germline V gene encodes CDR1 DFQATT and CDR2 SNEGSKA (reference sequence). Trimming stripped 3 bases from V and 7 bases from J, with 28 bases between. CDR3 length: 18 amino acids. CDR3 DNA sequence: TGCAGTGCTAGGGGACCGTTTAATATCGGTCGGAATTTGAATGAGCAGTTCTTC. Translating gives CSARGPFNIGRNLNEQFF.

The chain joins TRBV2 to TRBJ2-5; no definite D call. There are 11 residues in the CDR3. V shed 7 bases and J shed 4 bases, with 7 bases lying between them. Germline V gene sequence: CDR1 SNHLY, CDR2 FYNNEI. The CDR3 DNA is TGTGCCAGCAAAGAGCCAGAGACCCAGTACTTC. It yields the protein CASKEPETQYF.

This clonotype was observed a few times. This chain joins TRBV20-1 and TRBJ2-3; TRBD1 aligns across 7 bases. V lost 1 base to trimming and J lost 15 bases; unmatched junction nucleotides: 13. The germline V gene encodes CDR1 DFQATT and CDR2 SNEGSKA (reference sequence). This CDR3 is 13 amino acids long. The DNA for the CDR3 is TGCAGTGCTAGAGTTCCTACGGGACAGAATTTATATTTT. Its protein is CSARVPTGQNLYF.

The chain joins TRBV7-9 to TRBJ2-1, with D unclear. CDR3 length equals 13 residues. Trimming removed 3 bases at V and 9 bases at J, with 12 bases between. Germline lookup yields CDR1 SEHNR and CDR2 FQNEAQ (reference sequence). CDR3 coding DNA: TGTGCCAGCAGCTTGACCCTGGTCGGTGAGCAGTTCTTC. This encodes CASSLTLVGEQFF.

V usage is TRBV7-7 and J usage is TRBJ2-3, with D tentatively TRBD2 (6 bases). Per germline, CDR1 SSHAT and CDR2 FNYEAQ (reference sequence). There are 15 residues in the CDR3. CDR3 nucleotide sequence: TGTGCTAGCGGCCCAATGGGGTCGAGCACAGATACGCAGTATTTT. It encodes CASGPMGSSTDTQYF.

This chain joins TRBV20-1 and TRBJ2-3, with 8 bases lining up with TRBD2. The CDR3 runs to 14 residues. Germline values: CDR1 DFQATT, CDR2 SNEGSKA (reference sequence). J gave up 3 bases and V 6 bases, and 8 bases lay outside the gene matches. The CDR3 DNA sequence: TGCAGTGCCCCAGAAGCGGGAGTAACAGATACGCAGTATTTT. Encoded protein: CSAPEAGVTDTQYF.

The gene calls are TRBV2 and TRBJ1-4; unclear D gene. The germline V gene has CDR1 SNHLY and CDR2 FYNNEI. The CDR3 sequence is 16 residues long. V was cut by 2 bases and J by 7 bases, with 17 bases left in between. CDR3 protein: CASSEFGPTQSEKLFF. The CDR3 DNA is TGTGCCAGCAGTGAATTCGGTCCGACCCAGAGTGAAAAACTGTTTTTT.